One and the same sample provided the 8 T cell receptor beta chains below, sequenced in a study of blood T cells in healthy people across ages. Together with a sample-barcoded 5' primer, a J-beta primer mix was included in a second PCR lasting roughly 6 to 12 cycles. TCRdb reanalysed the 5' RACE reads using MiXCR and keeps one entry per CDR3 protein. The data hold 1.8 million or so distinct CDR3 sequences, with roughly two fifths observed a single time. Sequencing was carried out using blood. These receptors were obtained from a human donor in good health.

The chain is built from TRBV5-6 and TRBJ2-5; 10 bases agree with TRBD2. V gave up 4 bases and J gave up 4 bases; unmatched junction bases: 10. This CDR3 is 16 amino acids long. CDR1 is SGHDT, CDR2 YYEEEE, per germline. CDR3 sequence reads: CASSRQLAGTRETQYF. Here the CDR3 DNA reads TGTGCCAGCAGCCGCCAACTAGCGGGAACGAGAGAGACCCAGTACTTC.

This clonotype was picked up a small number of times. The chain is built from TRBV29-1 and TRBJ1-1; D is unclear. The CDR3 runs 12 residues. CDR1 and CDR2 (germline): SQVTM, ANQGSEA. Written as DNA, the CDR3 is TGCGGCGCCAGTGGGGAGAACACTGAAGCTTTCTTT. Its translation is CGASGENTEAFF.

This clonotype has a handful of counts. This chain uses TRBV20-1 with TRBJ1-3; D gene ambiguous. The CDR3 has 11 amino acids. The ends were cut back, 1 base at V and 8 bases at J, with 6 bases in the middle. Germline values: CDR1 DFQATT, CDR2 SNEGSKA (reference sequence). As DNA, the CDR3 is TGCAGTGCTAGAGTCAAGTACACCATATATTTT. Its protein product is CSARVKYTIYF.

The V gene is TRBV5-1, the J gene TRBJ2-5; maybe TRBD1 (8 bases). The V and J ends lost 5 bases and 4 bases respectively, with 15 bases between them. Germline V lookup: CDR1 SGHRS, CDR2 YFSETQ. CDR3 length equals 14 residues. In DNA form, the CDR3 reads TGCGCCAGCAGGCCACAGGGGGAGGGAGAGACCCAGTACTTC. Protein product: CASRPQGEGETQYF. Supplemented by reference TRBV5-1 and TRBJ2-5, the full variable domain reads KAGVTQTPRYLIKTRGQQVTLSCSPISGHRSVSWYQQTPGQGLQFLFEYFSETQRNKGNFPGRFSGRQFSNSRSEMNVSTLELGDSALYLCASRPQGEGETQYFGPGTRLLVL.

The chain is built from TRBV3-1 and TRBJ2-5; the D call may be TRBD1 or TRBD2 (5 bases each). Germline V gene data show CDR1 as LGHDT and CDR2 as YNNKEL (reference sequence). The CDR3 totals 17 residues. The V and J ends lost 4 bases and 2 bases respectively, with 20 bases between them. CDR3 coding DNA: TGTGCCAGCAGCCCGATCCAGGGACGGAAAGTACAAGAGACCCAGTACTTC. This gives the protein CASSPIQGRKVQETQYF.

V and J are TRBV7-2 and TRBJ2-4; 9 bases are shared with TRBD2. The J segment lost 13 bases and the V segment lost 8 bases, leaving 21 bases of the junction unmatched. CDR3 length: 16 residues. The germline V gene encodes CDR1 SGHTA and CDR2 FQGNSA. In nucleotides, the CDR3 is TGTGCCAGCGTAATAGACCCTAGCGGGGAGTGGTGGGAGCAGTACTTC. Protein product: CASVIDPSGEWWEQYF.

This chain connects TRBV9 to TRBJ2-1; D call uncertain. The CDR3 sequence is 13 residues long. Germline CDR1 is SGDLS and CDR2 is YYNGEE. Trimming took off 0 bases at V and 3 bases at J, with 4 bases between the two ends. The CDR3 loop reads CASSVADYNEQFF. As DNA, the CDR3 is TGTGCCAGCAGCGTAGCGGACTACAATGAGCAGTTCTTC.

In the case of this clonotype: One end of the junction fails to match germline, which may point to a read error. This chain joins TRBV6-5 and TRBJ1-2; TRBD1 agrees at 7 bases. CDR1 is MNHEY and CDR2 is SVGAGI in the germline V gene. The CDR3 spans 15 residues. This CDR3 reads CGSSRPGGSNYGYTF. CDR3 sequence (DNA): TGTGGCAGCAGTCGCCCAGGGGGATCTAACTATGGCTACACCTTC.